Following are 28 T cell receptor beta chains from one sample sequenced in a study of beta chain features in type 1 diabetes. Regarding the study as a whole: Across all four CD4+ subsets, people with type 1 diabetes showed modestly shorter TCRB CDR3s.

Which antigens these TCRs recognize remains unknown. Sequencing targeted expressed TCRB transcripts, as all isolated RNA had been reverse transcribed. Some clones are missing from TCRdb's copy, which holds only in-frame ones; the method was immunoSEQ multiplex PCR. The sample holds 300,000 to 350,000 clones, roughly 14% seen once. Sequencing input: naive CD4+ T cells from blood. Receptors were obtained from a woman aged 18-35 years with type 1 diabetes.

This clone was seen a few times. This chain uses TRBV7-9 with TRBJ2-3; TRBD2 agrees at 8 bases. CDR1 SEHNR and CDR2 FQNEAQ come from the germline V gene (reference sequence). The CDR3 is 16 residues long. V lost 4 bases to trimming and J lost 4 bases; unmatched junction nucleotides: 10. DNA for the CDR3: TGTGCCAGCAGCTCCCGGGGTAGCGGGATAGCAGATACGCAGTATTTT. Its translation: CASSSRGSGIADTQYF.

This clone appeared a few times. This chain links TRBV7-3 with TRBJ2-1; 7 positions match TRBD1. The junction had 3 bases not matched to a gene; V was cut back by 2 bases and J by 2 bases. Germline CDR1 is SGHTA and CDR2 is FQGTGA. This CDR3 contains 15 residues. The CDR3 loop is CASSLDREPYNEQFF. CDR3 in DNA: TGTGCCAGCAGCTTAGACAGGGAGCCCTACAATGAGCAGTTCTTC.

The chain combines TRBV27 with TRBJ2-7; 7 nucleotides match TRBD1. Per the germline V gene, CDR1 is MNHEY and CDR2 is SMNVEV (reference sequence). The V gene end was trimmed by 8 bases and the J gene end by 2 bases; junction bases not matched to a gene: 9. This CDR3 is 14 amino acids long. CDR3: CASSPRTGAYEQYF. The DNA for the CDR3 is TGTGCCAGCTCCCCAAGGACAGGAGCCTACGAGCAGTACTTC.

The gene calls are TRBV7-8 and TRBJ2-3, with 10 nucleotides matching TRBD2. The junction had 6 bases not matched to a gene; V was cut back by 4 bases and J by 5 bases. In germline, CDR1 is SGHVS, CDR2 FQNEAQ. This CDR3 is built from 15 residues. This CDR3 is CASSYLAGVLDTQYF. CDR3 coding DNA: TGTGCCAGCAGCTACCTAGCGGGAGTTTTAGATACGCAGTATTTT.

The chain joins TRBV7-3 to TRBJ2-1; 9 positions match TRBD2. The CDR3 is 15 residues long. V was clipped by 5 bases and J by 7 bases; unmatched bases: 9. Germline-derived CDR1 and CDR2 are SGHTA and FQGTGA. The CDR3 is CASSPSGTSWNEQFF. The CDR3, as DNA: TGTGCCAGCAGCCCCTCCGGGACTAGCTGGAATGAGCAGTTCTTC.

This rearrangement joins TRBV2 to TRBJ1-5; tentatively, D is TRBD1 (5 bases). V was pared by 6 bases and J by 4 bases, with 16 bases between. CDR3 size: 15 residues. Per the germline V gene, CDR1 is SNHLY and CDR2 is FYNNEI. CDR3 residues: CASRFSAGSNQPQHF. The CDR3 region has the DNA TGTGCCAGCAGGTTTTCGGCAGGGTCAAATCAGCCCCAGCATTTT.

V usage is TRBV29-1 and J usage is TRBJ2-3, with D possibly being TRBD1 (5 bases). V shed 3 bases and J shed 5 bases, with 15 bases lying between them. This CDR3 is built from 14 residues. Germline CDR1 reads SQVTM; CDR2 reads ANQGSEA. The CDR3 DNA follows: TGCAGCGTTGAGTCCCCAGGGTCTCGAGATACGCAGTATTTT. The encoded protein is CSVESPGSRDTQYF.

Only a few counts were recorded for this clone. V usage is TRBV19 and J usage is TRBJ1-5, with a weak D call TRBD1 (6 bases). The V end was cut by 5 bases, the J end by 9 bases, with 17 bases between. Per the germline V gene, CDR1 is LNHDA and CDR2 is SQIVND (reference sequence). The CDR3 has 14 amino acids. The CDR3 spells CASSPEGHYGPQHF. The DNA for the CDR3 is TGTGCCAGTAGTCCCGAGGGACATTACGGGCCCCAGCATTTT.

This clone appeared a few times. The same CDR3 can be traced to other DNA sequences in this sample. The CDR3 loop reads CASSLRGGSSYEQYF. CDR3 nucleotide sequence: TGTGCCAGCAGCTTACGCGGGGGCAGCTCCTACGAGCAGTACTTC. The chain links TRBV7-3 to TRBJ2-7; a possible D gene is TRBD2 (7 bases). V lost 2 bases, J lost 0 bases, and 11 bases lay in between. This CDR3 has 15 amino acids. The germline V gene has CDR1 SGHTA and CDR2 FQGTGA.

This chain connects TRBV5-1 to TRBJ2-1, with 12 nucleotides matching TRBD2. Losses at the gene ends were 2 bases for V and 7 bases for J; bases not matched to a gene: 4. From germline, CDR1 is SGHRS and CDR2 YFSETQ. This CDR3 is built from 15 residues. The CDR3 DNA reads TGCGCCAGCAGCTTATTCCTAGCGGGAGGGAATGAGCAGTTCTTC. Translated, it gives CASSLFLAGGNEQFF.

The table lists this clone with a few counts. The chain combines TRBV9 with TRBJ2-4; 7 bases align to TRBD1. Germline V gene lookup returns CDR1 SGDLS and CDR2 YYNGEE. The CDR3 has 18 amino acids. V gave up 4 bases and J gave up 0 bases; unmatched junction bases: 13. The CDR3 DNA follows: TGTGCCAGCAGCCCTGGACAGGAGGTCTCTGGAGCCAAAAACATTCAGTACTTC. It is translated as CASSPGQEVSGAKNIQYF.

This clone was picked up a small number of times. The rearrangement uses TRBV6-6 and TRBJ2-1; 10 bases line up with TRBD2. CDR1 and CDR2 (germline): MNHNY, SVGAGI (reference sequence). This CDR3 has 14 residues. The trim removed 6 bases at V and 12 bases at J, leaving 11 bases unmatched. CDR3 bases: TGTGCCAGCAGCCCCGGGACTAGCGTACTTTCGCAGTTCTTC. Encoded protein: CASSPGTSVLSQFF.

This clone was counted a few times. J is TRBJ1-5 and V is TRBV4-1; D call uncertain. Looked up from germline, CDR1 is MGHRA and CDR2 is YSYEKL. Trimming removed 4 bases from V and 7 bases from J, with 8 bases in between. There are 12 residues in the CDR3. CDR3 region: CASSPPGQPQHF. The CDR3 DNA reads as TGCGCCAGCAGCCCCCCCGGGCAGCCCCAGCATTTT.

The sample holds one count of this clone. This chain joins TRBV30 and TRBJ2-2; D possibly corresponds to TRBD1 (6 bases). CDR1 and CDR2 (germline): GTSNPN, SVGIG (reference sequence). This CDR3 contains 17 residues. V was trimmed by 3 bases and J by 0 bases, leaving 17 bases between them. CDR3 protein: CAWSPDRSGSNTGELFF. The CDR3 DNA follows: TGTGCCTGGAGCCCCGACAGGTCCGGTTCGAACACCGGGGAGCTGTTTTTT.

The rearrangement links TRBV7-2 to TRBJ1-2; TRBD1 agrees at 7 bases. The CDR3 loop spans 15 amino acids. CDR1 is SGHTA, CDR2 FQGNSA, per germline. Trimming took 6 bases from V and 6 from J; bases not matched to a gene: 13. The CDR3 nucleotides are TGTGCCAGCAGTTTCAGGGGGGACAAAGTCGATGGCTACACCTTC. Residues: CASSFRGDKVDGYTF. Drawing the rest from reference TRBV7-2 and TRBJ1-2, the complete variable domain is GAGVSQSPSNKVTEKGKDVELRCDPISGHTALYWYRQSLGQGLEFLIYFQGNSAPDKSGLPSDRFSAERTGGSVSTLTIQRTQQEDSAVYLCASSFRGDKVDGYTFGSGTRLTVV.

This chain links TRBV9 with TRBJ1-2; D perhaps matches TRBD1 (5 bases). V lost 1 base, J lost 1 base, and 14 bases lay in between. The germline CDR1 and CDR2 sequences are SGDLS and YYNGEE. There are 16 residues in the CDR3. The CDR3 reads CASSVSQGGDNYGYTF. Here the CDR3 DNA reads TGTGCCAGCAGCGTATCCCAGGGAGGCGATAACTATGGCTACACCTTC.

This chain joins TRBV7-2 and TRBJ2-5; the match to TRBD1 covers 8 bases. This CDR3 spans 15 amino acids. Germline CDR1 and CDR2: SGHTA and FQGNSA. J gave up 7 bases and V 5 bases, and 12 bases lay outside the gene matches. This CDR3 is CASSVWTGQGGTQYF. The CDR3 coding sequence is TGTGCCAGCAGCGTATGGACAGGGCAGGGGGGGACCCAGTACTTC.

This clone was seen more than once but under ten times. The chain couples TRBV7-8 to TRBJ2-7, with a tentative D call TRBD1 (6 bases). This CDR3 contains 12 residues. Germline V gene sequence: CDR1 SGHVS, CDR2 FQNEAQ. Trimming took 4 bases from V and 7 from J, leaving 11 bases between them. The CDR3 DNA reads TGTGCCAGCAGCTCTCACAGGGAAGAGCAGTACGTC. Amino acid sequence: CASSSHREEQYV.

J is TRBJ1-1 and V is TRBV19, with no clear D. CDR1 and CDR2 from the germline V gene are LNHDA and SQIVND (reference sequence). V shed 6 bases and J shed 0 bases, with 17 bases lying between them. The CDR3 is 16 residues long. CDR3 DNA sequence: TGTGCCAGTAGCCAAGGACGGGGAACTATGAACACTGAAGCTTTCTTT. This sequence encodes CASSQGRGTMNTEAFF. The variable domain in full, with the rest retrieved from reference TRBV19 and TRBJ1-1, is DGGITQSPKYLFRKEGQNVTLSCEQNLNHDAMYWYRQDPGQGLRLIYYSQIVNDFQKGDIAEGYSVSREKKESFPLTVTSAQKNPTAFYLCASSQGRGTMNTEAFFGQGTRLTVV.

This chain connects TRBV11-2 to TRBJ1-1; D is perhaps TRBD1 (5 bases). This CDR3 has 13 residues. CDR1 and CDR2 from the germline V gene are SGHAT and FQNNGV. The germline V and J ends were trimmed by 2 bases and 4 bases, with 8 bases remaining between them. This CDR3 reads CASSLPGGTEAFF. The CDR3 bases are TGTGCCAGCAGCTTACCGGGGGGCACTGAAGCTTTCTTT.

In its sample, this clone was seen a few times. V is TRBV30 and J is TRBJ2-1, with TRBD2 matching over 8 bases. The CDR3 runs to 15 residues. Germline V CDR1 and CDR2: GTSNPN, SVGIG (reference sequence). The V segment lost 0 bases and the J segment 4 bases; nucleotides outside the gene matches: 5. As DNA, the CDR3 is TGTGCCTGGAGTGTACTTAGCGGGACTTACAATGAGCAGTTCTTC. Its protein product is CAWSVLSGTYNEQFF.

The chain uses TRBV10-3 and TRBJ1-2; 7 bases align to TRBD1. With 2 bases clipped from V and 5 bases from J, the junction kept 2 bases outside the gene matches. The CDR3 is 13 amino acids. The germline CDR1 and CDR2 sequences are ENHRY and SYGVKD. This CDR3 is CAISEDRDYGYTF. Here the CDR3 DNA reads TGTGCCATCAGTGAGGACAGGGATTATGGCTACACCTTC.

V usage is TRBV28 and J usage is TRBJ2-3; 9 positions agree with TRBD2. The V segment lost 4 bases and the J segment 0 bases; nucleotides outside the gene matches: 2. CDR1 and CDR2 from the germline V gene are MDHEN and SYDVKM. The CDR3 length is 15 residues. CDR3: CASSSSGDSTDTQYF. The CDR3 DNA follows: TGTGCCAGCAGTTCTAGCGGGGATAGCACAGATACGCAGTATTTT.

The count of this clone is one. The rearrangement uses TRBV5-1 and TRBJ2-2; 8 bases line up with TRBD2. J was trimmed by 5 bases and V by 4 bases; bases with no gene match: 13. The CDR3 length is 17 residues. CDR1 is SGHRS and CDR2 is YFSETQ in the germline V gene. The CDR3 is CASSLDGGLATTGELFF. The CDR3 DNA follows: TGCGCCAGCAGCCTGGACGGCGGACTAGCAACTACCGGGGAGCTGTTTTTT.

The chain couples TRBV5-1 to TRBJ2-1; 10 positions match TRBD2. Germline V gives CDR1 SGHRS, CDR2 YFSETQ. The CDR3 runs to 15 residues. The J segment lost 10 bases and the V segment lost 1 base, leaving 8 bases of the junction unmatched. CDR3 amino acids: CASSLSASGSQEQFF. DNA of the CDR3: TGCGCCAGCAGCTTGTCAGCTAGCGGGAGTCAAGAGCAGTTCTTC.

This clone was detected only a few times. The V and J genes are TRBV18 and TRBJ2-7; TRBD1 matches 7 bases. Germline V gene data show CDR1 as KGHSH and CDR2 as LQKENI. J was trimmed by 2 bases and V by 3 bases; bases with no gene match: 7. This CDR3 is built from 15 residues. CDR3 coding DNA: TGTGCCAGCTCACCCATTACTACAGGGGCCTACGAGCAGTACTTC. Protein: CASSPITTGAYEQYF.

V is TRBV5-6 and J is TRBJ2-2; D is possibly TRBD2 (5 bases). Germline-derived CDR1 and CDR2 are SGHDT and YYEEEE. Trimming shortened V by 4 bases and J by 6 bases, and 7 bases separated the two germline ends. This CDR3 is 12 amino acids long. CDR3 residues: CASSRGPGELFF. CDR3 DNA: TGTGCCAGCAGCCGGGGTCCCGGGGAGCTGTTTTTT.

The J gene is TRBJ2-1, the V gene TRBV5-1; 11 positions agree with TRBD2. CDR3 size: 17 residues. With 0 bases clipped from V and 7 bases from J, the junction kept 9 bases outside the gene matches. The germline V gene encodes CDR1 SGHRS and CDR2 YFSETQ. As DNA, the CDR3 is TGCGCCAGCAGCTTGGGACTAGCGGGAACCTTACAAAATGAGCAGTTCTTC. Translated, it gives CASSLGLAGTLQNEQFF.